These 30 T cell receptor beta chains came from one sample sequenced in a study of somatic mutations in cytotoxic T cells in rheumatoid arthritis. Method: immunoSEQ multiplex PCR; TCRdb's copy keeps in-frame clones and lacks some. The repertoire consists of about 20,000 clones, with 80% to 90% occurring once and the leading ten covering over 12%. Source material: CD8+ T cells sorted from blood. The receptor set was obtained from a man aged 40-55 years in good health.

This CDR3 is CASSAILTSGHNEQFF. In DNA, the CDR3 is TGCGCCAGCAGCGCCATTCTGACTAGCGGGCACAATGAGCAGTTCTTC. V usage is TRBV10-1 and J usage is TRBJ2-1; 10 nucleotides agree with TRBD2. This CDR3 contains 16 residues. Per the germline V gene, CDR1 is WNHNN and CDR2 is SYGVQD (reference sequence). The V and J ends lost 6 bases and 5 bases, in that order; junction bases with no gene match: 10.

This chain connects TRBV2 to TRBJ1-2; 9 bases are shared with TRBD1. This CDR3 region has 14 residues. Trimming removed 9 bases from V and 8 bases from J; junction bases left unmatched: 13. Germline CDR1 and CDR2: SNHLY and FYNNEI. The CDR3 sequence is CARSWDRDTEGYTF. The CDR3 DNA follows: TGTGCCAGGTCGTGGGACAGGGACACGGAAGGCTACACCTTC. Variable domain in full (rest from reference TRBV2 and TRBJ1-2): EPEVTQTPSHQVTQMGQEVILRCVPISNHLYFYWYRQILGQKVEFLVSFYNNEISEKSEIFDDQFSVERPDGSNFTLKIRSTKLEDSAMYFCARSWDRDTEGYTFGSGTRLTVV.

The chain recombines TRBV28 with TRBJ1-3; D is uncertain. The V end was cut by 1 base, the J end by 0 bases, with 13 bases between. The CDR3 is made up of 17 amino acids. Germline V gene data show CDR1 as MDHEN and CDR2 as SYDVKM. The CDR3 sequence: CASSLSFALGSGNTIYF. CDR3 nucleotides: TGTGCCAGCAGTTTATCCTTTGCACTCGGCTCTGGAAACACCATATATTTT.

The chain recombines TRBV4-1 with TRBJ2-7, with D unresolved. Germline CDR1 MGHRA, CDR2 YSYEKL. The germline V and J ends were trimmed by 2 bases and 0 bases, with 5 bases remaining between them. The CDR3 spans 13 residues. CDR3 region: CASSQTGSYEQYF. The CDR3 DNA reads as TGCGCCAGCAGCCAAACGGGCTCCTACGAGCAGTACTTC.

This rearrangement joins TRBV19 to TRBJ1-4, with 7 bases identical to TRBD1. There are 14 residues in the CDR3. Germline V CDR1 and CDR2: LNHDA, SQIVND (reference sequence). The J segment lost 0 bases and the V segment lost 9 bases, leaving 4 bases of the junction unmatched. CDR3 DNA: TGTGCCAGCTCTGGGACAGCAACTAATGAAAAACTGTTTTTT. It encodes CASSGTATNEKLFF.

The chain combines TRBV7-9 with TRBJ1-1, with 7 positions matching TRBD1. Unmatched junction bases numbered 9, after V lost 7 bases and J lost 7 bases. This CDR3 is built from 13 residues. Germline V gene sequence: CDR1 SEHNR, CDR2 FQNEAQ (reference sequence). CDR3 bases: TGTGCCAGCATCATTCAGGGGGGTAATGAAGCTTTCTTT. Translating it yields CASIIQGGNEAFF.

V gene TRBV4-1 combines with J gene TRBJ2-7, with D perhaps TRBD1 (7 bases). The CDR3 totals 12 residues. The ends were cut back, 3 bases at V and 7 bases at J, with 10 bases in the middle. Per the germline V gene, CDR1 is MGHRA and CDR2 is YSYEKL. CDR3 sequence reads: CASSQSGGEQYF. The CDR3 DNA reads as TGCGCCAGCAGCCAGTCAGGGGGGGAGCAGTACTTC.

This clone was observed a few times. The rearrangement uses TRBV27 and TRBJ2-7; possible D gene TRBD1, 5 bases. V shed 3 bases and J shed 1 base, with 10 bases lying between them. Germline CDR1 reads MNHEY; CDR2 reads SMNVEV (reference sequence). This CDR3 is built from 14 residues. DNA for the CDR3: TGTGCCAGCAGTTTGGACCGGACATCCTACGAGCAGTACTTC. Its translation is CASSLDRTSYEQYF.

This clone was detected only once. The V call is TRBV19, the J call TRBJ2-1, with TRBD2 matching over 13 bases. The trim removed 3 bases at V and 8 bases at J, leaving 13 bases unmatched. Germline V gene sequence: CDR1 LNHDA, CDR2 SQIVND (reference sequence). The CDR3 spans 18 residues. CDR3 region: CASSIGSGLAGRGDEQFF. The CDR3 DNA reads TGTGCCAGTAGTATCGGTTCGGGACTAGCGGGGAGGGGCGATGAGCAGTTCTTC.

This chain links TRBV28 with TRBJ1-3; D gene ambiguous. This CDR3 has 16 amino acids. Germline V gene sequence: CDR1 MDHEN, CDR2 SYDVKM. The germline V and J ends were trimmed by 2 bases and 0 bases, with 11 bases remaining between them. The CDR3 DNA sequence: TGTGCCAGCAGTTTAGAGGGCCTAAGCTCTGGAAACACCATATATTTT. Translation gives CASSLEGLSSGNTIYF.

This chain uses TRBV4-2 with TRBJ2-1, with D hard to call. CDR3 size: 16 residues. V was clipped by 0 bases and J by 4 bases, with 13 bases between them. Germline V gene sequence: CDR1 LGHNA, CDR2 YNFKEQ. The CDR3 region is CASSQERSWVYNEQFF. CDR3 in DNA: TGTGCCAGCAGCCAAGAAAGGAGTTGGGTATACAATGAGCAGTTCTTC.

This chain joins TRBV6-1 and TRBJ2-5; 8 nucleotides agree with TRBD1. TRBJ2-7 matches the DNA end more closely, so the J call is doubtful. CDR1 and CDR2 (germline): MNHNS, SASEGT. CDR3 length: 15 residues. In nucleotides, the CDR3 is TGTGCCAGCAGTGAATTCGGGGCAGGGGGCGACGAGCAGTACTTC. Its translation is CASSEFGAGGDEQYF.

This clone was seen once. This chain uses TRBV28 with TRBJ1-6; D ambiguous. The germline CDR1 and CDR2 sequences are MDHEN and SYDVKM. Trimming removed 3 bases at V and 8 bases at J, with 2 bases between. This CDR3 is 11 amino acids long. The CDR3 here is CASSFYSPLHF. The CDR3 nucleotides are TGTGCCAGCAGTTTCTATTCACCCCTCCACTTT.

In its sample, this clone was seen a few times. V gene TRBV10-1 combines with J gene TRBJ2-2, with 8 nucleotides matching TRBD2. The CDR3 is 13 amino acids. The V gene's germline CDR1 is WNHNN and CDR2 SYGVQD (reference sequence). V dropped 10 bases and J dropped 5; count of bases not matched to a gene: 6. The DNA of the CDR3 is TGCGCCACGGGACTAGTAAAAACCGGGGAGCTGTTTTTT. Encoded protein: CATGLVKTGELFF.

This CDR3 reads CASNSPGQGARGYTF. CDR3 bases: TGTGCCAGCAACTCGCCGGGACAGGGGGCGCGGGGCTACACCTTC. The chain is built from TRBV5-8 and TRBJ1-2; 12 bases match TRBD1. The J segment lost 8 bases and the V segment lost 6 bases, leaving 11 bases of the junction unmatched. This CDR3 comprises 15 residues. The germline CDR1 and CDR2 sequences are SGHTS and YDEGEE.

The CDR3 loop reads CASSPRQGTPNEQYF. DNA of the CDR3: TGCGCCAGCAGCCCACGACAGGGAACCCCAAACGAGCAGTACTTC. The chain joins TRBV4-3 to TRBJ2-7; 7 bases fit TRBD1. The J segment lost 5 bases and the V segment lost 4 bases, leaving 11 bases of the junction unmatched. CDR1 is LGHNA and CDR2 is YSLEER in the germline V gene. This CDR3 contains 15 residues.

The chain combines TRBV19 with TRBJ2-1; the D gene is possibly TRBD1 (6 bases). Germline CDR1 LNHDA, CDR2 SQIVND (reference sequence). The CDR3 sequence is 14 residues long. Trimming cost V 3 bases and J 10 bases, with 16 bases left between them. The CDR3 sequence is CASSIEGGVGEQFF. CDR3 bases: TGTGCCAGTAGTATTGAAGGGGGAGTGGGCGAGCAGTTCTTC.

The chain's CDR3 is CASSDGHGGYTF. CDR3 coding DNA: TGCGCCAGCAGCGACGGACATGGGGGCTACACCTTC. The chain couples TRBV5-1 to TRBJ1-2, with D possibly TRBD1 on 5 matching bases. Germline assignment: CDR1 SGHRS and CDR2 YFSETQ. Trimming took 4 bases from V and 8 from J, leaving 12 bases between them. CDR3 length equals 12 residues.

This chain uses TRBV19 with TRBJ1-5; the match to TRBD1 covers 8 bases. V lost 6 bases, J lost 4 bases, and 11 bases stayed unmatched. The CDR3 has 16 residues. Germline V lookup: CDR1 LNHDA, CDR2 SQIVND (reference sequence). The CDR3 loop reads CASSQMRTGSNQPQHF. The CDR3 DNA sequence: TGTGCCAGTAGCCAAATGAGGACAGGGTCAAATCAGCCCCAGCATTTT.

The chain employs TRBV29-1 and TRBJ2-5, with a tentative D call TRBD1 (6 bases). Judging by the DNA end, TRBJ2-7 fits better; the J call may be wrong. CDR1 is SQVTM, CDR2 ANQGSEA, per germline. CDR3 length: 14 amino acids. The CDR3 DNA sequence: TGCAGCGTTGAAGTTCAGGACAGCATCTACGAGCAGTACTTC. Encoded protein: CSVEVQDSIYEQYF.

About this clone: This specimen includes other DNA sequences encoding the same CDR3. J is TRBJ2-7 and V is TRBV27; 7 bases fit TRBD2. Germline CDR1 reads MNHEY; CDR2 reads SMNVEV (reference sequence). V trimming: 5 bases; J trimming: 6 bases; junction bases outside the gene matches: 7. This CDR3 contains 13 residues. DNA of the CDR3: TGTGCCAGCAGTCCAACTAGCGAGGCCGAGCAGTACTTC. Translated, it gives CASSPTSEAEQYF.

This CDR3 reads CASWSANTGELFF. In DNA, the CDR3 is TGTGCCAGCTGGTCGGCCAACACCGGGGAGCTGTTTTTT. The J gene is TRBJ2-2, the V gene TRBV6-4, with D unresolved. V lost 8 bases to trimming and J lost 2 bases, with 9 bases between them. The CDR3 extends over 13 amino acids. The germline gives CDR1 MRHNA, CDR2 SNTAGT.

The chain joins TRBV27 to TRBJ2-1; tentatively, D is TRBD2 (6 bases). CDR1 is MNHEY, CDR2 SMNVEV, per germline (reference sequence). Trimming stripped 2 bases from V and 5 bases from J, with 13 bases between. CDR3 length: 15 amino acids. Written as DNA, the CDR3 is TGTGCCAGCAGTTTAATTCCTTTAGCGGACAATGAGCAGTTCTTC. Translating gives CASSLIPLADNEQFF.

The chain links TRBV9 to TRBJ2-3; 12 bases align to TRBD2. The V gene's germline CDR1 is SGDLS and CDR2 YYNGEE. The CDR3 is made up of 15 amino acids. V lost 3 bases to trimming and J lost 4 bases; unmatched junction nucleotides: 3. CDR3 nucleotides: TGTGCCAGCAGCGGACTAGCGGGAGTTCCAGATACGCAGTATTTT. Translating gives CASSGLAGVPDTQYF.

The chain combines TRBV5-8 with TRBJ1-2; 7 nucleotides align to TRBD1. Losses at the gene ends were 0 bases for V and 3 bases for J; bases not matched to a gene: 8. Germline assignment: CDR1 SGHTS and CDR2 YDEGEE. This CDR3 region has 16 residues. In DNA form, the CDR3 reads TGTGCCAGCAGCTTGGGGGACAGCCCAAACTACTATGGCTACACCTTC. Residues: CASSLGDSPNYYGYTF.

This rearrangement joins TRBV2 to TRBJ2-1; 7 bases line up with TRBD2. Germline lookup yields CDR1 SNHLY and CDR2 FYNNEI. The CDR3 contains 15 residues. J lost 5 bases, V lost 4 bases, and 8 bases had no gene match. In DNA form, the CDR3 reads TGTGCCAGCAGTGCTGAGACTAGCCGGAACAATGAGCAGTTCTTC. It specifies CASSAETSRNNEQFF.

The chain carries TRBV6-1 and TRBJ1-6; D not certain. The CDR3 spans 11 residues. Per germline, CDR1 MNHNS and CDR2 SASEGT. V was cut by 3 bases and J by 13 bases, with 7 bases left in between. The CDR3 spells CASSEYPPLHF. CDR3 in DNA: TGTGCCAGCAGTGAGTACCCTCCCCTCCACTTT.

There are a few counts of this clone. The chain employs TRBV11-2 and TRBJ2-7; D gene unclear. Trimming shortened V by 5 bases and J by 4 bases, and 9 bases separated the two germline ends. The CDR3 consists of 12 residues. CDR1 is SGHAT and CDR2 is FQNNGV in the germline V gene. The CDR3 DNA reads TGTGCCAGCAGCCTACATAGTTACGAGCAGTACTTC. The encoded protein is CASSLHSYEQYF.

This clone was seen a single time. The chain employs TRBV27 and TRBJ2-5; D is undetermined. The CDR3 runs to 15 residues. Germline-derived CDR1 and CDR2 are MNHEY and SMNVEV (reference sequence). The V end lost 1 base, the J end lost 1 base, and 10 bases lay between the germline ends. The CDR3 DNA is TGTGCCAGCAGTTTATTTGCCGGAGTCCAAGAGACCCAGTACTTC. It yields the protein CASSLFAGVQETQYF.

V gene TRBV10-3 combines with J gene TRBJ2-3, with 11 nucleotides matching TRBD2. J lost 2 bases, V lost 0 bases, and 10 bases had no gene match. There are 19 residues in the CDR3. The germline gives CDR1 ENHRY, CDR2 SYGVKD. CDR3 protein: CAISESGGMGLAVTDTQYF. Here the CDR3 DNA reads TGTGCCATCAGTGAGTCGGGTGGTATGGGACTAGCGGTCACAGATACGCAGTATTTT.